Below, 2 T cell receptor beta chains from the same sample are listed, as sequenced in a study of T cell repertoires in aging, cancer and after chemotherapy. TRB rearrangements spanning V, D and J were amplified using mixed TRB-A/B primers. TCRdb re-derived calls from the multiplex PCR reads in MiXCR, one entry per CDR3 protein. The profile covers some 15,000 distinct CDR3 sequences, with 21% appearing a single time and around 5.8% taken by the ten largest. Peripheral blood genomic DNA, not sorted cells or RNA, was the template. Sequencing was performed on blood. These receptors all come from a human donor in good health.

This clonotype has only a few counts. This sequence joins TRBV5-1 and TRBJ1-2, with TRBD1 as a possible D gene (5 bases). The CDR3 sequence is 13 residues long. Per the germline V gene, CDR1 is SGHRS and CDR2 is YFSETQ. V was trimmed by 2 bases and J by 3 bases, leaving 8 bases between them. In nucleotides, the CDR3 is TGCGCCAGCAGCTTATTGGGGGACTATGGCTACACCTTC. Translation: CASSLLGDYGYTF.

This clonotype came up many times. J is TRBJ1-4 and V is TRBV5-6; 9 bases line up with TRBD1. The CDR3 spans 15 residues. J lost 6 bases, V lost 4 bases, and 7 bases had no gene match. Germline loops: CDR1 SGHDT, CDR2 YYEEEE. The CDR3 protein is CASSVTGGVYEKLFF. CDR3 in DNA: TGTGCCAGCAGCGTAACAGGGGGCGTTTATGAAAAACTGTTTTTT.